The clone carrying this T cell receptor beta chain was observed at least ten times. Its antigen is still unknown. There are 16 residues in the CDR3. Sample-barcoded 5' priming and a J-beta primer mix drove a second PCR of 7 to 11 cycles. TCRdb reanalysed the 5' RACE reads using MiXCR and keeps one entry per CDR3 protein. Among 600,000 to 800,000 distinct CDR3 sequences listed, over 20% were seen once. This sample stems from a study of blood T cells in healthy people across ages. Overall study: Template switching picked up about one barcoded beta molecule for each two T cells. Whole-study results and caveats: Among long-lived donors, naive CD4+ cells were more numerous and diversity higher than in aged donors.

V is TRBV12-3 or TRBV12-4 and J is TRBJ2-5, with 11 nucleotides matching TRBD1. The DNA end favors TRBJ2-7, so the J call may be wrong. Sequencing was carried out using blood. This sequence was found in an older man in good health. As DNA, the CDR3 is TGTGCCAGCAGTCCGATGCGGACAGGGGGCAATTACGAGCAGTACTTC. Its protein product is CASSPMRTGGNYEQYF.